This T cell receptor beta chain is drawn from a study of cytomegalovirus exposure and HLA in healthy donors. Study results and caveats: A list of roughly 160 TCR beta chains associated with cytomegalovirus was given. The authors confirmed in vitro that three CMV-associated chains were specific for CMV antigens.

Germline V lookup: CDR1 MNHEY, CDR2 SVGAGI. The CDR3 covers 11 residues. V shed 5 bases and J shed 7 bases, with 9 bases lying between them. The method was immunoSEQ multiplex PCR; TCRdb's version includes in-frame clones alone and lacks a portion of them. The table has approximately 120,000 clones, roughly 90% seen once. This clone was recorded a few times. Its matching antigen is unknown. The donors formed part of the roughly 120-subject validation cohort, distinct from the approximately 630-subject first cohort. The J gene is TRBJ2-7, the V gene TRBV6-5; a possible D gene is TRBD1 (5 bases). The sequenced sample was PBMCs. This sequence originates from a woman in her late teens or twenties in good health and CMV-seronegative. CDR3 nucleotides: TGTGCCAGCAGTCCAGGGCGGGAGCAGTACTTC. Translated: CASSPGREQYF.